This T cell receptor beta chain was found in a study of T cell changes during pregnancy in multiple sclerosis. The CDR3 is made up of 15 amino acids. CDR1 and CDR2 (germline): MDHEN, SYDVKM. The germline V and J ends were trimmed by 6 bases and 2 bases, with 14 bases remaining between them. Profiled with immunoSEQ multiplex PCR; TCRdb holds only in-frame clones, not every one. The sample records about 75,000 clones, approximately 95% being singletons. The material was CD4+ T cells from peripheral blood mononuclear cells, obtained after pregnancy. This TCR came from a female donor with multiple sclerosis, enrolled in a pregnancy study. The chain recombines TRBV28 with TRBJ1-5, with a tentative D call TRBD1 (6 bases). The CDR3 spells CASSLGGAGNQPQHF. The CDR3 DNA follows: TGTGCCAGCAGCCTAGGGGGGGCCGGCAATCAGCCCCAGCATTTT.